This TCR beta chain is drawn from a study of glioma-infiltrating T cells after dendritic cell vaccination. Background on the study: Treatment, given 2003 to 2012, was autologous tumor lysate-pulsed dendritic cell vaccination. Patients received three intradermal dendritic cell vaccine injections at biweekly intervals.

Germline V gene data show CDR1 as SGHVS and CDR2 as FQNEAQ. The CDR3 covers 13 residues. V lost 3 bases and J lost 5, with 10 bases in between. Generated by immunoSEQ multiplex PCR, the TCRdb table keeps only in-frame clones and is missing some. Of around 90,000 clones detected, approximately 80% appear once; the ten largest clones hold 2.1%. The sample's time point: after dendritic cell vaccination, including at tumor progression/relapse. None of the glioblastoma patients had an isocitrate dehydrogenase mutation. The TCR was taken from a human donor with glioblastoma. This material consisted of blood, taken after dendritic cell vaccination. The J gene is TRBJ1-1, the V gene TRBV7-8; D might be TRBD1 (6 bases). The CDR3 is CASSFLRGTEAFF. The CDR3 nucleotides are TGTGCCAGCAGCTTCCTCAGGGGAACTGAAGCTTTCTTT.